The 7 T cell receptor beta chains presented below share a single source sample, sequenced in a study of OX40 agonist ivuxolimab in advanced cancers. Data came from immunoSEQ multiplex PCR; TCRdb stores just in-frame clones and leaves some out. The sample has 55,000 to 80,000 clones, 86% seen once; the top ten hold 2.5% to 3%. The specimen was CD4+ or CD8+ T cells sorted from blood, collected in a trial of the OX40 agonist ivuxolimab. These receptor sequences come from an adult with an advanced solid tumor such as melanoma, head and neck, liver or kidney cancer.

V and J are TRBV28 and TRBJ1-4; D is uncertain. This CDR3 spans 15 amino acids. V lost 6 bases to trimming and J lost 8 bases, with 19 bases between them. The germline V gene encodes CDR1 MDHEN and CDR2 SYDVKM. CDR3 region: CASRSGGFFSEKLFF. For the CDR3, the DNA is TGTGCCAGCAGATCCGGAGGCTTCTTCTCCGAAAAACTGTTTTTT.

This clone was detected once. This chain connects TRBV5-1 to TRBJ2-1; D tentatively reads TRBD1 or TRBD2 (6 bases each). V was clipped by 3 bases and J by 9 bases, with 25 bases between them. CDR3 length equals 17 residues. CDR1 and CDR2 (germline): SGHRS, YFSETQ. CDR3 bases: TGCGCCAGCAGCTCGAACCTACTCGGGGGCTTGGGGGGTGAGCAGTTCTTC. It specifies CASSSNLLGGLGGEQFF.

The CDR3 bases are TGTGCCAGCAGTGAAGTTGTAAAGGGCCGGTCCCTCCACTTT. It translates to CASSEVVKGRSLHF. The gene calls are TRBV6-1 and TRBJ1-6, with unresolved D. The germline gives CDR1 MNHNS, CDR2 SASEGT. V was shortened by 1 base and J by 14 bases, with 15 bases between the two germline ends. The CDR3 sequence is 14 residues long.

The chain recombines TRBV6-1 with TRBJ1-2, with D unresolved. CDR3 length: 14 amino acids. Looked up from germline, CDR1 is MNHNS and CDR2 is SASEGT. With 5 bases removed from V and 4 bases from J, the gap between germline ends came to 14 bases. The CDR3, as DNA: TGTGCCAGCAGTTTAGGTGGCTACCCCTATGGCTACACCTTC. This translates into CASSLGGYPYGYTF.

The rearrangement joins TRBV7-2 to TRBJ2-1; 8 bases fit TRBD1. This CDR3 is built from 15 residues. The J segment lost 4 bases and the V segment lost 1 base, leaving 3 bases of the junction unmatched. Germline V gene data show CDR1 as SGHTA and CDR2 as FQGNSA. Written as DNA, the CDR3 is TGTGCCAGCAGCTTAGGGCAGGGGGCGTACAATGAGCAGTTCTTC. Translation: CASSLGQGAYNEQFF.

About this clone: Other DNA sequences in this specimen translate into the identical CDR3. This rearrangement joins TRBV18 to TRBJ2-5; D unclear. The CDR3 is 11 residues long. V gave up 3 bases and J gave up 1 base, with 0 bases separating them. The germline V gene has CDR1 KGHSH and CDR2 LQKENI. CDR3: CASSPQETQYF. CDR3 coding DNA: TGTGCCAGCTCACCCCAAGAGACCCAGTACTTC.

At least ten counts were recorded for this clone. The gene calls are TRBV18 and TRBJ1-6; TRBD1 aligns across 7 bases. The CDR3 runs to 18 residues. From germline, CDR1 is KGHSH and CDR2 LQKENI. The V segment lost 6 bases and the J segment 0 bases; nucleotides outside the gene matches: 11. CDR3 sequence: CASSQRGGEHSYNSPLHF. CDR3 coding DNA: TGTGCCAGCTCCCAAAGAGGGGGCGAGCACTCCTATAATTCACCCCTCCACTTT.